This is a list of T cell receptor beta chains from one sample in a study of persistence of HIV-infected CD4 T cells. For these TCRs, the target antigens are not known. Sequencing used immunoSEQ multiplex PCR; TCRdb keeps in-frame clones, though not all of them. The table has approximately 44,000 clones, around 89% seen once. The sequencing here drew on CD4+ T cells sorted from PBMCs after roughly 18-hour stimulation, taken from a patient who received antiretroviral therapy. The receptor source for this set is an adult man with HIV who was CMV-seropositive. CDR3s include the opening cysteine and the closing phenylalanine or tryptophan. Fields, in order: clone size, V gene, D gene, J gene, CDR3 protein, CDR3 DNA. A D gene is named only where the DNA matches it firmly. Clone size, where shown, is once, few, many, or a class for clones that have expanded.

.	TRBV3-1/TRBV3-2	.	TRBJ1-2	CASSQEGNYGYTF	TGTGCCAGCAGCCAAGAGGGGAACTATGGCTACACCTTC
.	TRBV12-3/TRBV12-4	.	TRBJ1-1	CASRPGPNTEAFF	TGTGCCAGCAGGCCGGGGCCGAACACTGAAGCTTTCTTT
once	TRBV19	TRBD1	TRBJ1-2	CASSIPGQGPNGGYTF	TGTGCCAGTAGTATACCGGGACAGGGGCCTAACGGGGGCTACACCTTC
once	TRBV6-5	.	TRBJ1-6	CASRGGLNSPLHF	TGTGCCAGCAGGGGTGGGCTCAACTCACCCCTCCACTTT
.	TRBV20-1	.	TRBJ2-7	CSATGSHEQYF	TGCAGTGCCACAGGGTCCCACGAGCAGTACTTC
.	TRBV30	.	TRBJ1-4	CAWSPKAGGAINEKLFF	TGTGCCTGGAGTCCCAAAGCGGGGGGGGCCATTAATGAAAAACTGTTTTTT
few	TRBV6-5	.	TRBJ1-5	CASIPVISNQPQHF	TGTGCCAGCATCCCGGTTATTAGCAATCAGCCCCAGCATTTT
.	TRBV29-1	TRBD1	TRBJ1-1	CSAQRDRGTEAFF	TGCAGCGCCCAACGGGACAGGGGAACTGAAGCTTTCTTT
.	TRBV6-5	.	TRBJ1-5	CASSAAVTNQPQHF	TGTGCCAGCAGCGCTGCGGTGACCAATCAGCCCCAGCATTTT
once	TRBV10-2	TRBD1	TRBJ2-7	CASSERTGAGHEQYF	TGCGCCAGCAGTGAGCGGACAGGGGCAGGTCACGAGCAGTACTTC
.	TRBV18	.	TRBJ1-6	CASSPQGHNSPLHF	TGTGCCAGCTCACCACAGGGGCATAATTCACCCCTCCACTTT
.	TRBV20-1	.	TRBJ1-1	CSARLNTEAFF	TGCAGTGCTAGGTTGAACACTGAAGCTTTCTTT
.	TRBV27	.	TRBJ2-3	CASSPTGVWGRTDTQYF	TGTGCCAGCAGTCCCACCGGGGTATGGGGGCGCACAGATACGCAGTATTTT
.	TRBV27	.	TRBJ1-6	CASSSVSYNSPLHF	TGTGCCAGCAGTTCAGTGTCTTATAATTCACCCCTCCACTTT
.	TRBV6-1	.	TRBJ2-1	CASSEGIPVGNEQFF	TGTGCCAGCAGTGAAGGGATTCCTGTAGGTAATGAGCAGTTCTTC
.	TRBV5-5	.	TRBJ1-1	CASSFVLGQQEAFF	TGTGCCAGCAGCTTTGTGCTTGGACAGCAAGAAGCTTTCTTT
.	TRBV7-8	.	TRBJ1-2	CASSLGTDYGYTF	TGTGCCAGCAGCCTCGGGACTGACTATGGCTACACCTTC
.	TRBV2	.	TRBJ1-2	CASRGGRVNGYTF	TGTGCCAGCAGGGGGGGCAGGGTTAATGGCTACACCTTC
.	TRBV30	.	TRBJ1-2	CAWSVASGINYGYTF	TGTGCCTGGAGTGTGGCTAGCGGCATCAACTATGGCTACACCTTC
.	TRBV6-5	TRBD1	TRBJ1-2	CASKIDRDNYGYTF	TGTGCCAGCAAGATTGACAGGGACAACTATGGCTACACCTTC
.	TRBV28	.	TRBJ1-5	CASSWGNGQPQHF	TGTGCCAGCAGTTGGGGGAACGGACAGCCCCAGCATTTT
.	TRBV19	.	TRBJ1-2	CASSRSTPGGGYTF	TGTGCCAGTAGCCGATCGACTCCTGGGGGAGGCTACACCTTC
once	TRBV5-1	.	TRBJ1-1	CASSPGEDTEAFF	TGCGCCAGCAGCCCAGGGGAGGACACTGAAGCTTTCTTT
.	TRBV28	TRBD1	TRBJ1-1	CASSLGGTGNTEAFF	TGTGCCAGCAGTTTAGGGGGGACAGGGAACACTGAAGCTTTCTTT
.	TRBV12-3/TRBV12-4	.	TRBJ1-5	CASSLAGDQPQHF	TGTGCCAGCAGTTTGGCAGGGGACCAGCCCCAGCATTTT
.	TRBV4-1	TRBD1	TRBJ2-5	CASSQDVDREATQYF	TGCGCCAGCAGCCAAGATGTGGACAGGGAGGCGACCCAGTACTTC
.	TRBV5-4	.	TRBJ1-2	CASSLNRDPRYGYTF	TGTGCCAGCAGCTTAAACAGGGATCCGCGCTATGGCTACACCTTC
.	TRBV19	TRBD2	TRBJ2-2	CASSSSGGSTGELFF	TGTGCCAGTAGTTCTAGCGGGGGAAGCACCGGGGAGCTGTTTTTT
once	TRBV3-1/TRBV3-2	.	TRBJ1-5	CASSLGRSNQPQHF	TGTGCCAGCAGCCTGGGACGGAGCAATCAGCCCCAGCATTTT
.	TRBV2	.	TRBJ1-1	CASSVGVLNTEAFF	TGTGCCAGCAGTGTGGGGGTATTGAACACTGAAGCTTTCTTT